A single T cell receptor (beta chain) is shown here with its context. These data belong to a study of blood T cell repertoires in COVID-19. Study-wide context: Spain, Italy and the United States supplied samples that represented acute and convalescent COVID-19. Sources were T cells, B-cell-depleted T cells, or PBMCs; the material itself was cDNA or gDNA.

The V gene's germline CDR1 is SGHDN and CDR2 FVKESK. V shed 4 bases and J shed 13 bases, with 17 bases lying between them. The CDR3 length is 14 residues. Authors' analysis steps: Researchers report that nucleated cell counts were estimated from reference gene primer amplification. The repertoire was sequenced with immunoSEQ multiplex PCR; TCRdb's copy has only in-frame clones and lacks some. V and J calls and clone size are given by that table; D and trimming were obtained from the DNA. This sample has 150,000 or so clones, with 85% to 90% found just once. Seattle enrolled patients during active infection and tracked them longitudinally.

The sequenced material came from peripheral blood. The gene calls are TRBV14 and TRBJ1-6, with D maybe TRBD1 (6 bases). This TCR was recovered from a woman in her 70s with COVID-19, enrolled during active disease. CDR3 in amino acids: CASSRSIQGYPLHF. The CDR3 coding sequence is TGTGCCAGCAGCCGATCCATACAGGGTTATCCCCTCCACTTT.